Each of the 24 T cell receptor beta chains below was sequenced from the same sample in a study of identical twins. TCRdb re-analysed the 5' RACE reads in MiXCR, keeping a single row per CDR3 protein. The sample carries about 530,000 distinct CDR3 sequences, approximately 20% recorded once. In addition, the sample was reused for a study of yellow fever vaccine responses in identical twins.

Sequenced input: CD4+ T cells sorted from blood. Source of these receptors: a young woman in good health.

This chain links TRBV28 with TRBJ1-5; D is undetermined. In germline, CDR1 is MDHEN, CDR2 SYDVKM. The germline V and J ends were trimmed by 8 bases and 7 bases, with 15 bases remaining between them. CDR3 length: 13 amino acids. This CDR3 is CASRINGLQPQHF. Written as DNA, the CDR3 is TGTGCCAGCCGTATAAATGGGCTGCAGCCCCAGCATTTT.

The sample holds a few counts of this clonotype. This chain uses TRBV20-1 with TRBJ2-4; D is possibly TRBD2 (5 bases). The CDR3 totals 15 residues. Trimming cost V 2 bases and J 8 bases, with 19 bases left between them. CDR1 is DFQATT and CDR2 is SNEGSKA in the germline V gene (reference sequence). The CDR3 sequence is CSARLSVGPGDIQYF. The CDR3 DNA reads as TGCAGTGCTAGACTTTCCGTCGGACCCGGGGACATTCAGTACTTC.

This clonotype has only a few counts. The chain uses TRBV20-1 and TRBJ2-3; no firm D call. The CDR3 runs to 12 residues. From germline, CDR1 is DFQATT and CDR2 SNEGSKA (reference sequence). The V gene lost 8 bases and the J gene lost 1 base, with 10 bases spanning the gap. CDR3 loop: CSPHPRTDTQYF. The DNA of the CDR3 is TGCAGTCCTCACCCGCGCACAGATACGCAGTATTTT.

The chain carries TRBV5-1 and TRBJ2-1; 13 bases agree with TRBD2. CDR1 is SGHRS and CDR2 is YFSETQ in the germline V gene. This CDR3 is 13 amino acids long. Trimming took 4 bases from V and 14 from J; bases not matched to a gene: 6. Written as DNA, the CDR3 is TGCGCCAGCAGCACCGGACTAGCGGGGGAGGAGTTCTTC. It translates to CASSTGLAGEEFF. Variable domain in full (rest from reference TRBV5-1 and TRBJ2-1): KAGVTQTPRYLIKTRGQQVTLSCSPISGHRSVSWYQQTPGQGLQFLFEYFSETQRNKGNFPGRFSGRQFSNSRSEMNVSTLELGDSALYLCASSTGLAGEEFFGPGTRLTVL.

This chain links TRBV7-9 with TRBJ2-2; TRBD1 is a possible D gene (6 bases). Deletions cut 5 bases from V and 5 bases from J, with 15 bases between. Per germline, CDR1 SEHNR and CDR2 FQNEAQ (reference sequence). The CDR3 spans 15 residues. The CDR3 reads CASSETGTGTGELFF. CDR3 sequence (DNA): TGTGCCAGCAGCGAAACAGGCACAGGGACCGGGGAGCTGTTTTTT.

The rearrangement links TRBV29-1 to TRBJ1-1, with D tentatively TRBD1 (6 bases). The germline V and J ends were trimmed by 7 bases and 7 bases, with 16 bases remaining between them. Germline CDR1 SQVTM, CDR2 ANQGSEA. The CDR3 length is 12 residues. CDR3 loop: CSGGTMNGEAFF. CDR3 bases: TGCAGCGGTGGGACAATGAACGGTGAAGCTTTCTTT.

This clonotype was detected once. The chain combines TRBV11-2 with TRBJ2-1, with D perhaps TRBD2 (5 bases). Germline V gene lookup returns CDR1 SGHAT and CDR2 FQNNGV. The CDR3 is made up of 13 amino acids. The ends were cut back, 4 bases at V and 6 bases at J, with 10 bases in the middle. DNA for the CDR3: TGTGCCAGCAGCTCAAGGAGGTCCAATGAGCAGTTCTTC. The encoded protein is CASSSRRSNEQFF.

The V gene is TRBV6-1, the J gene TRBJ2-1; 10 bases match TRBD1. This CDR3 contains 14 residues. Trimming removed 6 bases from V and 9 bases from J; junction bases left unmatched: 8. Germline CDR1 is MNHNS and CDR2 is SASEGT. The CDR3 spells CASRRQGASGEQFF. CDR3 bases: TGTGCCAGCAGACGACAGGGGGCTTCGGGTGAGCAGTTCTTC.

This clonotype was counted only a few times. The chain carries TRBV24-1 and TRBJ2-1; 16 nucleotides match TRBD2. The J segment lost 0 bases and the V segment lost 3 bases, leaving 7 bases of the junction unmatched. CDR1 and CDR2 (germline): KGHDR, SFDVKD. This CDR3 has 20 amino acids. The CDR3 region has the DNA TGTGCCACCAGTGATCCGGGACTAGCGGGGGGGCAAAGCTCCTACAATGAGCAGTTCTTC. This codes for CATSDPGLAGGQSSYNEQFF.

This clonotype was counted once. The chain joins TRBV12-3 or TRBV12-4 to TRBJ2-4; D gene uncertain. The CDR3 has 11 residues. V lost 3 bases, J lost 10 bases, and 7 bases lay in between. As DNA, the CDR3 is TGTGCCAGCAGTTTGGGCGAAATTCAGTACTTC. Its translation: CASSLGEIQYF.

This chain links TRBV20-1 with TRBJ2-1, with 11 bases fitting TRBD2. This CDR3 spans 13 amino acids. Looked up from germline, CDR1 is DFQATT and CDR2 is SNEGSKA (reference sequence). V was clipped by 6 bases and J by 10 bases; unmatched bases: 8. The CDR3 region has the DNA TGCAGTGCCGAAATAGCGGGGGGGCGAGAGCAGTTCTTC. It encodes CSAEIAGGREQFF.

The chain carries TRBV2 and TRBJ2-5; D is unresolved. V lost 3 bases and J 4 bases, leaving 15 bases between the germline ends. Germline-derived CDR1 and CDR2 are SNHLY and FYNNEI. CDR3 length: 15 amino acids. CDR3 coding DNA: TGTGCCAGCAGTGATAGGGCCCTATTTCGAGAGACCCAGTACTTC. As protein: CASSDRALFRETQYF.

The J gene is TRBJ1-1, the V gene TRBV7-9; D call uncertain. The CDR3 length is 15 residues. With 5 bases removed from V and 7 bases from J, the gap between germline ends came to 20 bases. Germline V gene lookup returns CDR1 SEHNR and CDR2 FQNEAQ (reference sequence). The DNA of the CDR3 is TGTGCCAGCAGCAAAGCGAGGGCTACCCGGATTGAAGCTTTCTTT. Residues: CASSKARATRIEAFF.

The rearrangement links TRBV5-1 to TRBJ1-4; 7 positions match TRBD1. Trimming cost V 3 bases and J 5 bases; bases outside gene matches: 4. The CDR3 is 14 amino acids. In germline, CDR1 is SGHRS, CDR2 YFSETQ. The CDR3 region is CASSSGQTNEKLFF. The CDR3 DNA reads as TGCGCCAGCAGCTCGGGACAGACCAATGAAAAACTGTTTTTT.

J is TRBJ2-1 and V is TRBV10-3; maybe TRBD1 (6 bases). Germline assignment: CDR1 ENHRY and CDR2 SYGVKD. V lost 7 bases to trimming and J lost 6 bases, with 16 bases between them. The CDR3 sequence is 14 residues long. The chain's CDR3 is CAIKGETGRNEQFF. The DNA of the CDR3 is TGTGCCATCAAGGGGGAAACAGGGCGCAATGAGCAGTTCTTC.

This clonotype was seen a handful of times. The V call is TRBV2, the J call TRBJ2-1; the match to TRBD2 covers 7 bases. There are 20 residues in the CDR3. Germline V gene data show CDR1 as SNHLY and CDR2 as FYNNEI. After removal of 10 bases from V and 0 bases from J, the junction contained 24 bases not matched to a gene. The CDR3 DNA reads TGTGCCATCAGGCAAGCGGGACCCCGGGACTACATTGACTCCTACAATGAGCAGTTCTTC. This translates into CAIRQAGPRDYIDSYNEQFF. The complete variable domain, with remaining parts taken from reference TRBV2 and TRBJ2-1, reads EPEVTQTPSHQVTQMGQEVILRCVPISNHLYFYWYRQILGQKVEFLVSFYNNEISEKSEIFDDQFSVERPDGSNFTLKIRSTKLEDSAMYFCAIRQAGPRDYIDSYNEQFFGPGTRLTVL.

This clonotype was observed a handful of times. The gene calls are TRBV10-3 and TRBJ2-1; 9 nucleotides line up with TRBD2. CDR3 length: 18 amino acids. Per the germline V gene, CDR1 is ENHRY and CDR2 is SYGVKD. Trimming cost V 4 bases and J 0 bases; bases outside gene matches: 10. The CDR3 loop reads CAISVGSGSSSSYNEQFF. The CDR3, as DNA: TGTGCCATCAGTGTGGGTAGCGGGAGTTCCAGCTCCTACAATGAGCAGTTCTTC.

J is TRBJ1-2 and V is TRBV3-1, with D uncertain. The CDR3 runs to 12 residues. Germline V gene sequence: CDR1 LGHDT, CDR2 YNNKEL (reference sequence). With 0 bases removed from V and 8 bases from J, the gap between germline ends came to 7 bases. The CDR3 DNA reads as TGTGCCAGCAGCCAAGACTTGATGGGCTACACCTTC. This codes for CASSQDLMGYTF.

The chain combines TRBV24-1 with TRBJ2-7; TRBD1 matches at 8 bases. The CDR3 runs 16 residues. With V trimmed by 2 bases and J by 2 bases, 7 bases remained unmatched. In germline, CDR1 is KGHDR, CDR2 SFDVKD. CDR3 coding DNA: TGTGCCACCAGTGATTCCGGACAGGGCAATACCTACGAGCAGTACTTC. It yields the protein CATSDSGQGNTYEQYF.

The chain couples TRBV19 to TRBJ2-2; no firm D call. The germline V gene encodes CDR1 LNHDA and CDR2 SQIVND (reference sequence). Deletions cut 9 bases from V and 7 bases from J, with 15 bases between. The CDR3 contains 13 residues. The CDR3 is CASTPGAFGELFF. The CDR3 coding sequence is TGTGCCAGCACTCCTGGAGCTTTCGGGGAGCTGTTTTTT.

V usage is TRBV12-3 or TRBV12-4 and J usage is TRBJ1-5, with D tentatively TRBD1 (5 bases). The ends were cut back, 6 bases at V and 2 bases at J, with 14 bases in the middle. This CDR3 contains 15 residues. CDR3 DNA: TGTGCCAGCAGAACAGGACTGGTCGGCAATCAGCCCCAGCATTTT. Translation: CASRTGLVGNQPQHF.

The chain combines TRBV11-2 with TRBJ2-1; TRBD2 might be the D (7 bases). CDR1 is SGHAT and CDR2 is FQNNGV in the germline V gene. The CDR3 totals 13 residues. The V gene lost 3 bases and the J gene lost 12 bases, with 15 bases spanning the gap. DNA of the CDR3: TGTGCCAGCAGCTTGGGGGGGGCTATTCGGCAGTTCTTC. Translating it yields CASSLGGAIRQFF.

The rearrangement uses TRBV9 and TRBJ1-3, with TRBD1 identical over 7 bases. The trim removed 0 bases at V and 4 bases at J, leaving 4 bases unmatched. This CDR3 contains 15 residues. Germline loops: CDR1 SGDLS, CDR2 YYNGEE. The CDR3: CASSVEGARGNTIYF. In DNA, the CDR3 is TGTGCCAGCAGCGTAGAGGGGGCGAGGGGAAACACCATATATTTT.

This clonotype was seen a few times. At one end the junction does not follow the germline gene, possibly because of a read error. V is TRBV12-3 or TRBV12-4 and J is TRBJ1-2, with a tentative D call TRBD1 (6 bases). This CDR3 is built from 14 residues. For the CDR3, the DNA is TGTGCCAGCAAGGCGGCGCGGGACAACTCTGGCTACACCTTC. Protein sequence: CASKAARDNSGYTF.